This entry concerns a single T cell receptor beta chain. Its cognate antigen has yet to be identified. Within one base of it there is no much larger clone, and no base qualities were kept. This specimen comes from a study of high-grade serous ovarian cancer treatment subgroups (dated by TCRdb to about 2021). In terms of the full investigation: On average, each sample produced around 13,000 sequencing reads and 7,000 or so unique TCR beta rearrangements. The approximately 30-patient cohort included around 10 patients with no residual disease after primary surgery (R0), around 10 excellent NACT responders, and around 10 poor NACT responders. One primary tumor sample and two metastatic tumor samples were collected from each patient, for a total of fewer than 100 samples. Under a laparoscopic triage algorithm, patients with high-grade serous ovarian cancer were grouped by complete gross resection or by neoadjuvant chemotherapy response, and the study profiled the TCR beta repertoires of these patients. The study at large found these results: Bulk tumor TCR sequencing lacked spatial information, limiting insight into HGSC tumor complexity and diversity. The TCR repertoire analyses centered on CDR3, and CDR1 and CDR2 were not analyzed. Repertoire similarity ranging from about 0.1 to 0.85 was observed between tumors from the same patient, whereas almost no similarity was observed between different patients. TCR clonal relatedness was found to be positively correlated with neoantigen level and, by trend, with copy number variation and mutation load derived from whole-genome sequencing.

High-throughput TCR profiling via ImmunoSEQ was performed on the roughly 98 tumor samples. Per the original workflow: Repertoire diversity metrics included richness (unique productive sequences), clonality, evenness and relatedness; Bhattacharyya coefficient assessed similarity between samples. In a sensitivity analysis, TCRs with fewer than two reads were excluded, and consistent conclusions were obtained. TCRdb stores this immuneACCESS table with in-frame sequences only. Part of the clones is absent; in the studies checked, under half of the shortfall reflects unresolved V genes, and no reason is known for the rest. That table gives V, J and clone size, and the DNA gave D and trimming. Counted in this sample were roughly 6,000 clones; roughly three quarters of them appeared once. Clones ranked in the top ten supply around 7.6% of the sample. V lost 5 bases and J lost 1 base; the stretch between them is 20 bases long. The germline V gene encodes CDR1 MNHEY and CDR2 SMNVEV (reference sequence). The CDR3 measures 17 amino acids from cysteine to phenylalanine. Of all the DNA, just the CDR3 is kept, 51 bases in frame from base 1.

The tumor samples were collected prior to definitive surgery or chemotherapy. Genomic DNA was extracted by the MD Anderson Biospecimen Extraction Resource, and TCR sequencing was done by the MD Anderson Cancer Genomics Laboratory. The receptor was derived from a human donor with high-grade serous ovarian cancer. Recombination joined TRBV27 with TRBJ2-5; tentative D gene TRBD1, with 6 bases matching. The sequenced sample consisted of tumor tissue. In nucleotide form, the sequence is TGTGCCAGCAGTGCCCCATACAGGGTAGGATTCCAAGAGACCCAGTACTTC. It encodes CASSAPYRVGFQETQYF.